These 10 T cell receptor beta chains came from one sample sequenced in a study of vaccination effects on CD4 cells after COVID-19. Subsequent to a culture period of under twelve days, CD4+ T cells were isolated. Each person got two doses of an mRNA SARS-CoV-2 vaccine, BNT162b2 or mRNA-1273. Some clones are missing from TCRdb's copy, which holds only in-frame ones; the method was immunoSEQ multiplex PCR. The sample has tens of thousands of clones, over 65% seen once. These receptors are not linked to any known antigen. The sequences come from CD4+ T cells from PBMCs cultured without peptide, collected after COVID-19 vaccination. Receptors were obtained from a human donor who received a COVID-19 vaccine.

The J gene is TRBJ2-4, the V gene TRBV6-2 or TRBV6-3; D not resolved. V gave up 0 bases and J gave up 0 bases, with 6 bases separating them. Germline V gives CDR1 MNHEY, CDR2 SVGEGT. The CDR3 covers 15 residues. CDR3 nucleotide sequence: TGTGCCAGCAGTTACTCGTCTTTAGCCAAAAACATTCAGTACTTC. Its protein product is CASSYSSLAKNIQYF.

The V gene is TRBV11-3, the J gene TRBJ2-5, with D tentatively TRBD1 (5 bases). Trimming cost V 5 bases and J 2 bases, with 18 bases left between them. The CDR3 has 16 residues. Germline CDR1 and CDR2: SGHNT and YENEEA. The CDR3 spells CASSRGHGAKQETQYF. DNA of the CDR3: TGTGCCAGCAGCCGAGGACACGGCGCAAAACAAGAGACCCAGTACTTC.

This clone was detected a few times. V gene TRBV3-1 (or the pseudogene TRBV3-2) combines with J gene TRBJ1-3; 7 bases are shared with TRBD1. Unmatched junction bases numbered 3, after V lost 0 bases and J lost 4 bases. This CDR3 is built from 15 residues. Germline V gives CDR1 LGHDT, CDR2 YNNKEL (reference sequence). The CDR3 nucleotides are TGTGCCAGCAGCCAAGATCCACAGGGGGGAAACACCATATATTTT. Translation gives CASSQDPQGGNTIYF.

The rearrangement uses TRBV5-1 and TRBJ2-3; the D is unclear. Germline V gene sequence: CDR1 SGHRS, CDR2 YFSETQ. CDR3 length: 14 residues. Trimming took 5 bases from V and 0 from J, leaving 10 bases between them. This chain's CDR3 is CASRPHSSTDTQYF. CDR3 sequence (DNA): TGCGCCAGCAGACCCCATAGTAGCACAGATACGCAGTATTTT.

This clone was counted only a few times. The CDR3 DNA reads as TGTGCCAGCAGTTACTCTCAATTGAACACTGAAGCTTTCTTT. Translation: CASSYSQLNTEAFF. The chain is built from TRBV6-6 and TRBJ1-1; D uncertain. CDR3 length: 14 amino acids. V gave up 0 bases and J gave up 0 bases, with 5 bases separating them. Germline V gives CDR1 MNHNY, CDR2 SVGAGI (reference sequence).

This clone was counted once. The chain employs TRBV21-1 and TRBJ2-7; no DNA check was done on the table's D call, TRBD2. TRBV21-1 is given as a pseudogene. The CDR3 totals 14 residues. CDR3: CASSGGVGRNEQYV. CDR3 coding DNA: TGTGCCAGCAGCGGCGGGGTAGGCCGTAACGAGCAGTACGTC.

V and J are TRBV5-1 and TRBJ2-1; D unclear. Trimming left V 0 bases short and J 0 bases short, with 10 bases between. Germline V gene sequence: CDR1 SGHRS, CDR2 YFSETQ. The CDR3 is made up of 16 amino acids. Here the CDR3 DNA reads TGCGCCAGCAGCTTGGAAGGTCAGACCTCCTACAATGAGCAGTTCTTC. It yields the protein CASSLEGQTSYNEQFF.

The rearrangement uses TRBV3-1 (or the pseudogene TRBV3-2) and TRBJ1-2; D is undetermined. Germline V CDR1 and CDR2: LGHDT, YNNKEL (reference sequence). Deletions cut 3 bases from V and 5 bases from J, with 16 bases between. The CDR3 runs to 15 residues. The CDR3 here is CASSHYEPGLYGYTF. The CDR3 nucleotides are TGTGCCAGCAGCCATTATGAGCCCGGCTTATATGGCTACACCTTC.

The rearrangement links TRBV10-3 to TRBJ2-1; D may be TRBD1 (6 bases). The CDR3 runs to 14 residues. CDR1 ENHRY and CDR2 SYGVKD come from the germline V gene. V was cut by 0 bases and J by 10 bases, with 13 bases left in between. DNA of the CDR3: TGTGCCATCAGTGAGTCGAACAGGGTTGGAGAGCAGTTCTTC. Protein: CAISESNRVGEQFF.

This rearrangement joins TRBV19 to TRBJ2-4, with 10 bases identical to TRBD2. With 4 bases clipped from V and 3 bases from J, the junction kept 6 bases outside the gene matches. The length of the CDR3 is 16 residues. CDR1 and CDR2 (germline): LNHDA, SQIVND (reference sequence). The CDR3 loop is CASSKGLAIDKNIQYF. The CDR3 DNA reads TGTGCCAGTAGTAAGGGACTAGCGATCGACAAAAACATTCAGTACTTC.